The present T cell receptor beta chain was sequenced within a study of blood T cells in healthy people across ages (dated by TCRdb to between 2014 and 2016). Concerning the study at large: Template switching captured roughly one uniquely barcoded TCR beta cDNA molecule per two T cells in model experiments. To avoid experimental bias, donors of different ages were distributed randomly across sequencing lanes. For two donors (one aged 18 to 30 and one aged 80 or older), the study analyzed two additional independent replicas of 1 million unique cDNA reads from the same blood draw. Age-related changes in TCR beta repertoire diversity were measured in the study by deep sequencing normalized with unique cDNA molecular identifiers. Donors were grouped into four age groups: young (average 16 years), middle-aged (39), aged (about 60) and long-lived (over 80). The research as a whole found: Donor CMV infection status was unknown, potentially confounding age-related changes in expanded clonotypes. Observed TCR beta diversity per million T cells fell roughly linearly with age, and a significant reduction was already apparent by age around 40. Total diversity estimates from one million sequenced T cells were considered lower bounds and underestimates. Because profiling used bulk unsorted PBMCs, naive and antigen-experienced compartments could not be compared conclusively. A strong correlation was found between observed TCR beta diversity and the percentage of naive T cells measured by flow cytometry. Compared with the aged group, more naive CD4+ T cells, fewer expanded clones and increased TCR diversity were shown by the long-lived group, suggesting age selection.

Donors were 39 systemically healthy Caucasian individuals from Russia aged roughly 6 to 90 years. Each donor gave 8.5 to 10 milliliters of peripheral blood, collected into EDTA-treated Vacutainer tubes. PBMCs were isolated by Ficoll-Paque density-gradient centrifugation, with at least 7 million obtained per sample. Total RNA, at least 6 micrograms per sample, was extracted from PBMCs with Trizol reagent. Naive CD45RAhigh/CD27high T cell percentages were measured by flow cytometry on a PBMC aliquot from every donor. About this clonotype: Its antigen remains undetermined. No quality values exist for individual bases; no much larger clone is one base distant.

The method behind the library was 5' RACE. Instrument used: Illumina HiSeq 2500. A second PCR of about 7 to 12 cycles was run with a J-beta primer mix and a sample-barcoded 5' primer. A unique molecular identifier was introduced onto each TCR beta cDNA molecule by a template-switch 5' adaptor carrying 12 random nucleotides. Each sample yielded at least 2.5 million CDR3-containing paired-end reads. First-strand cDNA synthesis was performed from all RNA using the Mint cDNA synthesis kit, with priming by a TRBC-specific oligonucleotide. All cDNA was treated with uracil-DNA glycosylase and then went through a first 18-cycle PCR with the universal primers M1SS and BC2_uni_R. For the original study's pipeline: Normalization of each sample was performed by random selection of 1 million high-quality reads, each carrying a distinct molecular identifier. Reads with shared molecular identifiers were discarded instead of being binned into consensus sequences. MiTCR, run with a Q25 quality threshold and the strictest error-elimination algorithm, handled CDR3 identification, clonotype clustering and error correction. A nonparametric unseen species model using Euler transformation provided a lower-bound estimate of total TCR beta diversity. The public reads were reprocessed in TCRdb via fastp at Q25 and MiXCR, keeping in-frame beta chains. When rows share a CDR3 protein, they turn into one entry using the most common DNA and genes. TCRdb, not the authors, supplied the V and J calls. The sample table lists about 1.1 million distinct CDR3 sequences, roughly two fifths of them with a count of one. Jointly, the top ten make up about an eighth of the sample.

CDR1 LGHNA and CDR2 YNFKEQ are derived from the germline V gene. Including cysteine and phenylalanine, the CDR3 has 18 amino acids. The CDR3 DNA has 54 bases and is translated from base 1. A distance of 17 bases separates the germline ends of V and J, which lose 0 bases and 2 bases respectively. The chain employs TRBV4-2 and TRBJ1-3; a tentative D match to TRBD1 spans 5 bases. The specimen was blood. This clonotype originated in a young man in good health. The CDR3 region has the sequence CASSQDHAPGFTGNTIYF. Read as DNA, the sequence is TGTGCCAGCAGCCAAGATCATGCCCCAGGGTTCACTGGAAACACCATATATTTT.